The clone carrying this TCR beta chain was seen a single time. This entry belongs to a study of blood T cell repertoires in COVID-19. Using immunoSEQ multiplex PCR, the repertoire was profiled, and TCRdb retains in-frame clones only, with some absent. The sample includes roughly 400,000 clones, approximately 91% seen only once; the top ten take roughly 0.9%. The CDR3 is 15 amino acids. The germline V gene has CDR1 SGHRS and CDR2 YFSETQ. Trimming cost V 4 bases and J 3 bases; bases outside gene matches: 3. The chain couples TRBV5-1 to TRBJ1-5; 11 bases agree with TRBD1. Specimen: PBMCs or T cells enriched from blood (not recorded which). The origin of this receptor is a woman aged 40 to 50 who had been exposed to COVID-19. This CDR3 reads CASSDGQGANQPQHF. CDR3 DNA sequence: TGCGCCAGCAGCGACGGACAGGGGGCCAATCAGCCCCAGCATTTT.